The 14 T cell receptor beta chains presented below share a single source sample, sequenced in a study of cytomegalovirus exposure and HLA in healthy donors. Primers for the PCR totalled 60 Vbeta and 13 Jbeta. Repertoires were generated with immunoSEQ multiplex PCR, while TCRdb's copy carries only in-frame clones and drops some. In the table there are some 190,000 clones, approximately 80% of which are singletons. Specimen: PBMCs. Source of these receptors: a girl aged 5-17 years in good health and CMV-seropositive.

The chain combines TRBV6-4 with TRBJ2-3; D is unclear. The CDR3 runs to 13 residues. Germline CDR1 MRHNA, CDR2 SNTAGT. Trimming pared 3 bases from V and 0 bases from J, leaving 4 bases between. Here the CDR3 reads CASSEQSTDTQYF. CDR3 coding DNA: TGTGCCAGCAGTGAACAGAGCACAGATACGCAGTATTTT.

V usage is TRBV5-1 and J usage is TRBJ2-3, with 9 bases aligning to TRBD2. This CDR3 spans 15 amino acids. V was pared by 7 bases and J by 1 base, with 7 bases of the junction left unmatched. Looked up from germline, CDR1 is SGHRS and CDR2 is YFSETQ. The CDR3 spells CASGLSGSGTDTQYF. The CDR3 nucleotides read TGCGCCAGCGGACTTAGCGGGAGCGGCACAGATACGCAGTATTTT.

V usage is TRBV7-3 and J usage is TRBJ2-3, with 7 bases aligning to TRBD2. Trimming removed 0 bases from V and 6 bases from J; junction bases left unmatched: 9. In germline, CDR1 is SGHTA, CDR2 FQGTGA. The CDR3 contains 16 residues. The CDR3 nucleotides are TGTGCCAGCAGCTTAACGTTGGCGGGAGTGGGCGATACGCAGTATTTT. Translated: CASSLTLAGVGDTQYF. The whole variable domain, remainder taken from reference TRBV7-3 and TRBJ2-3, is GAGVSQTPSNKVTEKGKYVELRCDPISGHTALYWYRQSLGQGPEFLIYFQGTGAADDSGLPNDRFFAVRPEGSVSTLKIQRTERGDSAVYLCASSLTLAGVGDTQYFGPGTRLTVL.

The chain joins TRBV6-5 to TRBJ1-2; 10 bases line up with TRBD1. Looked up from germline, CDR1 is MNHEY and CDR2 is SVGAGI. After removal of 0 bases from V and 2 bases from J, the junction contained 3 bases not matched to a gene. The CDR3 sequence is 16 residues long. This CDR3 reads CASSYSGTGVNYGYTF. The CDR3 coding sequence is TGTGCCAGCAGTTACTCCGGGACAGGGGTAAACTATGGCTACACCTTC.

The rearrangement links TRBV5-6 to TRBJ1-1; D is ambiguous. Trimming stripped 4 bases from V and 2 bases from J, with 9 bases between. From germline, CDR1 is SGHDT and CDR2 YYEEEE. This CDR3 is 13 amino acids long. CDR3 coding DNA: TGTGCCAGCAGCCACAGACCTAACACTGAAGCTTTCTTT. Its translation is CASSHRPNTEAFF.

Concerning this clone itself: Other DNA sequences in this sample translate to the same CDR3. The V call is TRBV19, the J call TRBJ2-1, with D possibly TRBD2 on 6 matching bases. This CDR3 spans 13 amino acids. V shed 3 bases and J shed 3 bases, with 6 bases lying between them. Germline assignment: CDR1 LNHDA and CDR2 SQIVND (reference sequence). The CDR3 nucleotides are TGTGCCAGTAGTATCGGGGGCTACAATGAGCAGTTCTTC. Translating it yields CASSIGGYNEQFF.

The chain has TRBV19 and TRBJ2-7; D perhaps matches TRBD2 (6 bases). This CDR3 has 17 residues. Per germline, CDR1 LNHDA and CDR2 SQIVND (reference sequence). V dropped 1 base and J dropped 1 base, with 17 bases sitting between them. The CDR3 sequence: CASSIGRSSGESYEQYF. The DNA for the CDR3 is TGTGCCAGTAGTATAGGTCGAAGTTCGGGGGAATCCTACGAGCAGTACTTC.

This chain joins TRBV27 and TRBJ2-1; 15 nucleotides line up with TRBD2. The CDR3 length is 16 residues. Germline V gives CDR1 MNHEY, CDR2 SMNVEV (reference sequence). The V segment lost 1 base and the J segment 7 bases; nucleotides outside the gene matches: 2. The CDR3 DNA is TGTGCCAGCAGTTTATTCGGGACTAGCGGGGGGAATGAGCAGTTCTTC. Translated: CASSLFGTSGGNEQFF.

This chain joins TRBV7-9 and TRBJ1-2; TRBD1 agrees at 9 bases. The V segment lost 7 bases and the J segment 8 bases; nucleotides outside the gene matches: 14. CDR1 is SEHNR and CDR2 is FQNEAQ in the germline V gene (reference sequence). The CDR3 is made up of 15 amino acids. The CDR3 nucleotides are TGTGCCAGCACCAGATTCATACAGGGGGCGGAGGGCTACACCTTC. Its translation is CASTRFIQGAEGYTF.

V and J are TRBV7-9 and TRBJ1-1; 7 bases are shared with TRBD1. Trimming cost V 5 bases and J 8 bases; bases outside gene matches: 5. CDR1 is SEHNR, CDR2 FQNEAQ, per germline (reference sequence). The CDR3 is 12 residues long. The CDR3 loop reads CASSPKGQEAFF. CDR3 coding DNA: TGTGCCAGCAGCCCCAAGGGACAGGAAGCTTTCTTT.

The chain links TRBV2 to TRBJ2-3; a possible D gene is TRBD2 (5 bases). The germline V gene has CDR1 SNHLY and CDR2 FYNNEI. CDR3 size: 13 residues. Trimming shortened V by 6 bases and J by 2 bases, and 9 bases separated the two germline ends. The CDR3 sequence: CASRGGYTDTQYF. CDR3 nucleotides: TGTGCCAGCAGGGGCGGGTACACAGATACGCAGTATTTT.

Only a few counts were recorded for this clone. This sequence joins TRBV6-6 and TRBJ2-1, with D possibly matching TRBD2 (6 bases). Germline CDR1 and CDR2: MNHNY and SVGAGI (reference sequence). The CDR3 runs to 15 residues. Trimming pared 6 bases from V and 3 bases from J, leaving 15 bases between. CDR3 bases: TGTGCCAGCAGGCCCCGGGACTTGTTCTACAATGAGCAGTTCTTC. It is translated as CASRPRDLFYNEQFF.

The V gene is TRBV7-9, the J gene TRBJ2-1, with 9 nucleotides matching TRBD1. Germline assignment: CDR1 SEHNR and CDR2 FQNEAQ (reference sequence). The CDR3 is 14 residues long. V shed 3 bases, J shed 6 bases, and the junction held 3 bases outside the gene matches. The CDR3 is CASSFGQGFNEQFF. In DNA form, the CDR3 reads TGTGCCAGCAGCTTCGGACAGGGGTTCAATGAGCAGTTCTTC.

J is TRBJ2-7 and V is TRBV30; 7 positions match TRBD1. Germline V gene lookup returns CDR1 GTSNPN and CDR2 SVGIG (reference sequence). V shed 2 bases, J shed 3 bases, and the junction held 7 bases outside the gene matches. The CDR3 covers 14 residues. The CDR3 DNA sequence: TGTGCCTGGAGTCCGGGACAGAAGCTCTACGAGCAGTACTTC. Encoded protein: CAWSPGQKLYEQYF.